These T cell receptor beta chains were read from a single sample in a study of T cell repertoires in cytomegalovirus infection. TCRdb re-analysed the reads in MiXCR, keeping a single row per CDR3 protein. The sample carries about 160,000 distinct CDR3 sequences, approximately 17% recorded once. The sequencing input was CD8+ T cells from PBMCs. All receptors come from a human donor in good health (CMV status not recorded). Some clones in this sample may be carry-over from other donors' samples. The CDR3 runs from the conserved cysteine through the conserved F or W. D genes are given only for firm matches. Clone sizes are given selectively: once, few, many, or a class where the clone is expanded.

>TRBV12-3/TRBV12-4|TRBD1|NA|TRBJ1-2|15
TGTGCCAGCAGAAGGGGGGACAGGAGTAACTATGGCTACACCTTC
CASRRGDRSNYGYTF
>TRBV7-9|NA|few|TRBJ2-5|13
TGTGCCAGCAGCTCGGATGACCTGACAGTGTCGTACTTC
CASSSDDLTVSYF
>TRBV6-2/TRBV6-3|TRBD1|few|TRBJ2-3|16
TGTGCCAGCAGTACCCCCAAGGGTAGGGGGCCAGATACGCAGTATTTT
CASSTPKGRGPDTQYF
>TRBV15|NA|few|TRBJ2-2|14
TGTGCCACCAGCAGAGACAGGGGAGCAGGGGAGCTGTTTTTT
CATSRDRGAGELFF
>TRBV29-1|TRBD2|few|TRBJ2-1|16
TGCAGCGTCCGGGGACTAGCGGGAAATCAGGGATATGAGCAGTTCTTC
CSVRGLAGNQGYEQFF
>TRBV20-1|NA|few|TRBJ2-1|14
TGCAGTGCTAGAAGACAGGCTAACCTCAATGAGCAGTTCTTC
CSARRQANLNEQFF
>TRBV6-2/TRBV6-3|NA|NA|TRBJ1-6|16
TGTGCCAGCAGGTACACGGCGAGCTCCTATAATTCACCCCTCCACTTT
CASRYTASSYNSPLHF
>TRBV7-2|NA|NA|TRBJ1-1|12
TGTGCCAGAGAGGAGTGGAACACTGAAGCTTTCTTT
CAREEWNTEAFF
>TRBV11-2|TRBD2|few|TRBJ2-3|17
TGTGCCAGCAGCTTAGGGCAAGGACTAGCTTTGACAGATACGCAGTATTTT
CASSLGQGLALTDTQYF
>TRBV5-6|NA|few|TRBJ1-2|15
TGTGCCAGCAGCGCACCCTGGCAGGGACTCTATGGCTACACCTTC
CASSAPWQGLYGYTF
>TRBV11-2|TRBD1|many|TRBJ2-7|14
TGTGCCAGCAGTTTAGTCAGGGGGTCCTACGAGCAGTACTTC
CASSLVRGSYEQYF
>TRBV20-1|NA|NA|TRBJ2-5|11
TGCAGTGCTAGGGGCGGAGAGACCCAGTACTTC
CSARGGETQYF
>TRBV10-3|NA|NA|TRBJ2-2|12
TGTGCCATCTATTCTGCCACCGGGGAGCTGTTTTTT
CAIYSATGELFF